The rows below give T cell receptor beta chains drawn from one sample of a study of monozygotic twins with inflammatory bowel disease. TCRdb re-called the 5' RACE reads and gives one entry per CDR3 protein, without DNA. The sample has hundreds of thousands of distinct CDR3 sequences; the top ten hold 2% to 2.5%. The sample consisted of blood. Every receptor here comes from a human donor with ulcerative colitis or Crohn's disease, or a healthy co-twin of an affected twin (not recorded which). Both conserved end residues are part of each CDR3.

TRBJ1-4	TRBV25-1	CASSGFETGDEKLVF
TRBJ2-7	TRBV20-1	CSARDSGVFYEQYF
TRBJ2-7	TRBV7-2	CASSRGLAGDEQYF
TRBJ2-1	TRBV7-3	CASSGGLPLYNEQFF
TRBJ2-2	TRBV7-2	CASSLGTTFLGELFF
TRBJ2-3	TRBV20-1	CSPPSGRYTQYF
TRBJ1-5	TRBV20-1	CSANQGNQPQHF
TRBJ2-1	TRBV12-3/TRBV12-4	CASSLGPQGISEQFF
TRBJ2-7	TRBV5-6	CASSLRWDRPYEQYF
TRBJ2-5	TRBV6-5	CASSTHTVGAETQYF
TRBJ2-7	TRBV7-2	CASSLRGTGGYEQYF
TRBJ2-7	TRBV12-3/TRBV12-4	CASKYASGYEQYF
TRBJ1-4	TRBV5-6	CASSPAPGQGHEKLFF
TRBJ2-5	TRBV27	CASSPWTRTETQYF
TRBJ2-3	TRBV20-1	CSALLRSDTQYF
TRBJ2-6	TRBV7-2	CASSHGQFSGANVLTF
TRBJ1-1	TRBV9	CASSVGDRHIWAEAFF
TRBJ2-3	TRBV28	CASRPRTGGGTDTQYF
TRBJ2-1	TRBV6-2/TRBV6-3	CASRPPWDDEQFF
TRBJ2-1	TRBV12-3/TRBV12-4	CASSLARVEQFF
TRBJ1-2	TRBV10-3	CAISVDRVHGYTF
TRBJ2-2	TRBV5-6	CASSSSGAAGELFF
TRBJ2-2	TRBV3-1	CASSHPRFTNTGELFF
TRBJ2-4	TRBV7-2	CASSYGMGAAQYF
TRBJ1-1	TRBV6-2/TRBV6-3	CASTPRENTEAFF